These 16 T cell receptor beta chains share one sample of origin, sequenced in a study of brain metastases from non-small cell lung cancer. The method was immunoSEQ multiplex PCR; TCRdb's version includes in-frame clones alone and lacks a portion of them. In the table there are 4,100 or so clones, roughly 88% of which are singletons. Sequencing used tissue from a brain metastasis. The receptor source for this set is a donor at least 40 years old with non-small cell lung cancer.

The chain carries TRBV9 and TRBJ2-1, with 8 bases aligning to TRBD2. The germline gives CDR1 SGDLS, CDR2 YYNGEE. The CDR3 extends over 16 amino acids. V dropped 0 bases and J dropped 11; count of bases not matched to a gene: 13. Here the CDR3 reads CASSVDSAGGSEQQFF. CDR3 in DNA: TGTGCCAGCAGCGTAGACTCGGCGGGGGGATCTGAGCAGCAGTTCTTC.

The J gene is TRBJ2-7, the V gene TRBV28, with a possible D match to TRBD1 (5 bases). V lost 3 bases to trimming and J lost 0 bases, with 9 bases between them. Germline V gene data show CDR1 as MDHEN and CDR2 as SYDVKM. The CDR3 extends over 14 amino acids. The chain's CDR3 is CASSFRTPSYEQYF. In DNA form, the CDR3 reads TGTGCCAGCAGTTTTAGGACACCCTCCTACGAGCAGTACTTC. Variable domain in full (rest from reference TRBV28 and TRBJ2-7): DVKVTQSSRYLVKRTGEKVFLECVQDMDHENMFWYRQDPGLGLRLIYFSYDVKMKEKGDIPEGYSVSREKKERFSLILESASTNQTSMYLCASSFRTPSYEQYFGPGTRLTVT.

The V gene is TRBV18, the J gene TRBJ2-7; 8 bases map to TRBD1. The germline CDR1 and CDR2 sequences are KGHSH and LQKENI. This CDR3 is built from 14 residues. J gave up 6 bases and V 2 bases, and 6 bases lay outside the gene matches. CDR3 bases: TGTGCCAGCTCACCATATGGACAGGGCGGCGAGCAGTACTTC. As protein: CASSPYGQGGEQYF.

This chain uses TRBV6-5 with TRBJ2-1; D may match TRBD1 or TRBD2 (5 bases each). This CDR3 is 15 amino acids long. The V and J ends lost 8 bases and 2 bases respectively, with 16 bases between them. Germline V gene sequence: CDR1 MNHEY, CDR2 SVGAGI. Here the CDR3 DNA reads TGTGCCAGCTGGGACGGGGAAGGAGCCTACAATGAGCAGTTCTTC. Translating it yields CASWDGEGAYNEQFF.

The rearrangement links TRBV6-4 to TRBJ2-1, with TRBD2 matching 8 bases. The germline gives CDR1 MRHNA, CDR2 SNTAGT. The CDR3 is made up of 15 amino acids. The junction had 6 bases not matched to a gene; V was cut back by 4 bases and J by 4 bases. CDR3 residues: CASSAVTSGYNEQFF. The DNA of the CDR3 is TGTGCCAGCAGTGCCGTTACTAGCGGTTACAATGAGCAGTTCTTC.

The rearrangement links TRBV7-3 to TRBJ1-1, with D hard to call. V was cut by 0 bases and J by 12 bases, with 11 bases left in between. Per germline, CDR1 SGHTA and CDR2 FQGTGA. The CDR3 consists of 12 residues. The CDR3 is CASSLTPGETFF. CDR3 DNA sequence: TGTGCCAGCAGCTTAACTCCAGGCGAGACTTTCTTT.

The V call is TRBV4-1, the J call TRBJ2-1; D unclear. Germline loops: CDR1 MGHRA, CDR2 YSYEKL. Trimming pared 0 bases from V and 2 bases from J, leaving 5 bases between. The CDR3 is made up of 14 amino acids. The CDR3 loop reads CASSQEMAYNEQFF. CDR3 sequence (DNA): TGCGCCAGCAGCCAAGAGATGGCCTACAATGAGCAGTTCTTC.

The chain's CDR3 is CASSVSTSEQYF. The DNA of the CDR3 is TGTGCCAGCAGCGTCTCAACATCCGAGCAGTACTTC. The V call is TRBV28, the J call TRBJ2-7; D gene ambiguous. Germline V gene sequence: CDR1 MDHEN, CDR2 SYDVKM. This CDR3 has 12 amino acids. Trimming cost V 6 bases and J 6 bases, with 12 bases left between them.

For this clone: The junction shows a germline mismatch at one end, possibly a read error. The V and J genes are TRBV29-1 and TRBJ2-1; 12 nucleotides match TRBD2. This CDR3 is 14 amino acids long. Germline lookup yields CDR1 SQVTM and CDR2 ANQGSEA. In nucleotides, the CDR3 is TGCAGCGCCCCGGGACTAGCGGGCTACAATGGGCAGTTCTTC. The encoded protein is CSAPGLAGYNGQFF.

The chain joins TRBV6-1 to TRBJ2-1; D might be TRBD1 (5 bases). The germline CDR1 and CDR2 sequences are MNHNS and SASEGT. The CDR3 has 15 residues. With 1 base removed from V and 6 bases from J, the gap between germline ends came to 13 bases. The CDR3 loop is CASSEDETASNEQFF. CDR3 nucleotide sequence: TGTGCCAGCAGTGAAGATGAGACAGCTTCCAATGAGCAGTTCTTC.

The V gene is TRBV19, the J gene TRBJ2-2; D gene uncertain. V gave up 1 base and J gave up 5 bases, with 8 bases separating them. Germline V gene lookup returns CDR1 LNHDA and CDR2 SQIVND (reference sequence). The CDR3 contains 14 residues. CDR3 DNA: TGTGCCAGTAGTATAGGGATGGGGACCGGGGAGCTGTTTTTT. Translation gives CASSIGMGTGELFF.

The chain has TRBV6-5 and TRBJ2-7; a possible D gene is TRBD1 (6 bases). Germline V gene sequence: CDR1 MNHEY, CDR2 SVGAGI. CDR3 length equals 15 residues. V lost 6 bases and J lost 0, with 15 bases in between. The CDR3, as DNA: TGTGCCAGCAGCTCCCAGGGGAGCGGCTCCTACGAGCAGTACTTC. Encoded protein: CASSSQGSGSYEQYF.

This clone was observed a handful of times. The V and J genes are TRBV19 and TRBJ1-5, with TRBD1 matching 7 bases. CDR3 length: 15 amino acids. The V gene's germline CDR1 is LNHDA and CDR2 SQIVND (reference sequence). With 7 bases clipped from V and 3 bases from J, the junction kept 9 bases outside the gene matches. The CDR3 loop reads CASTLRQGLNQPQHF. The CDR3 DNA is TGTGCCAGTACCTTACGACAGGGCCTCAATCAGCCCCAGCATTTT.

The chain recombines TRBV24-1 with TRBJ2-2; no definite D call. This CDR3 region has 14 residues. CDR1 and CDR2 (germline): KGHDR, SFDVKD. Trimming took off 0 bases at V and 3 bases at J, with 4 bases between the two ends. The CDR3 DNA is TGTGCCACCAGTGATTTGACAGACACCGGGGAGCTGTTTTTT. It codes for CATSDLTDTGELFF.

This clone was recorded only once. The identical CDR3 is also encoded by other nucleotide sequences in the sample. The gene calls are TRBV6-2 or TRBV6-3 and TRBJ2-3; D is ambiguous. Germline V gene data show CDR1 as MNHEY and CDR2 as SVGEGT. This CDR3 has 14 amino acids. The V and J ends lost 4 bases and 3 bases respectively, with 11 bases between them. The CDR3 DNA is TGTGCCAGCAGTTCATGGGCTAGTACAGATACGCAGTATTTT. Translated, it gives CASSSWASTDTQYF.

The chain uses TRBV10-3 and TRBJ2-5, with 10 bases identical to TRBD1. Germline lookup yields CDR1 ENHRY and CDR2 SYGVKD. J lost 4 bases, V lost 3 bases, and 2 bases had no gene match. CDR3 length equals 14 residues. DNA for the CDR3: TGTGCCATCAGTGAAGACAGGGGGCCAGAGACCCAGTACTTC. Translating it yields CAISEDRGPETQYF.